These T cell receptor beta chains were read from a single sample in a study of response to subunit inactivated influenza vaccine. Each CDR3 protein gets one entry after TCRdb re-called the RT-PCR reads with MiXCR. Of around 710,000 distinct CDR3 sequences in the sample, about 15% were seen once. The source material was PBMCs from blood, sampled less than 15 days before vaccination. The receptors here all came from a man aged 50-60 years who received an inactivated influenza vaccine. Both conserved end residues are part of each CDR3. Each record gives: V gene, J gene, CDR3 protein.

TRBV7-2	TRBJ1-4	CASSFSETQKLFF
TRBV4-1	TRBJ2-5	CASSLALRGETQYF
TRBV28	TRBJ1-5	CASRVTHQPQHF
TRBV24-1	TRBJ2-5	CATSDGGVKTQYF
TRBV20-1	TRBJ2-5	CSATGRQGQETQYF
TRBV4-1	TRBJ2-5	CASSQSPGQGVQETQYF
TRBV5-1	TRBJ2-3	CASSSGDRYSDTQYF
TRBV20-1	TRBJ1-1	CSAHNRGQGTEAFF
TRBV20-1	TRBJ1-5	CSARAPSGNQPQHF
TRBV12-3/TRBV12-4	TRBJ1-1	CASSLVLEGTPEAFF
TRBV12-3/TRBV12-4	TRBJ2-1	CASSLGISPNNEQFF
TRBV12-3/TRBV12-4	TRBJ1-2	CASSLALGYGYTF
TRBV7-9	TRBJ1-1	CASSPRQGVVNTEAFF